The clone carrying this T cell receptor (beta chain) was seen only a few times. This sample was included in a study of T cells in Graves' hyperthyroidism and ophthalmopathy. These patients, aged 18 to 65, had recently diagnosed hyperthyroidism lasting under 2 months. Diagnoses were established using clinical symptoms, serum thyroxine and TRAb, thyroid ultrasound and orbital computed tomography. Extraction of PBMCs used about 9.2 ml of fresh peripheral blood. The CDR3 regions of TCR beta were amplified from RNA transcripts. The HTBI primer set served for first-round RT-PCR of the TCR CDR3. One entry per CDR3 protein, called by TCRdb with MiXCR from the multiplex PCR reads. The data show about 290,000 distinct CDR3 sequences, roughly 15% seen once. The CDR3 covers 16 residues. The V gene lost 0 bases and the J gene lost 0 bases, with 11 bases spanning the gap. The germline CDR1 and CDR2 sequences are SGHKS and YYEKEE (reference sequence).

The chain carries TRBV5-5 and TRBJ2-3; no definite D call. Specimen: blood. The TCR originated in a man aged 25-40 years with Graves' hyperthyroidism. The CDR3 DNA sequence: TGTGCCAGCAGCTTGGTTGGGCTTGCTAGCACAGATACGCAGTATTTT. Amino acid sequence: CASSLVGLASTDTQYF.